Presented here are 22 T cell receptor beta chains from one specimen sequenced in a study of blood T cell repertoires in COVID-19. Profiling relied on immunoSEQ multiplex PCR, and the TCRdb table lists in-frame clones only, not all of them. The sample holds some 230,000 clones, 75% to 90% seen once. Sequencing used peripheral blood. These TCRs come from a woman aged 80 or over with COVID-19, enrolled during active disease.

V gene TRBV11-1 combines with J gene TRBJ2-5, with 7 bases matching TRBD2. The V and J ends lost 4 bases and 9 bases, in that order; junction bases with no gene match: 5. Germline V gene lookup returns CDR1 SGHAT and CDR2 FQDESV (reference sequence). This CDR3 region has 12 residues. The CDR3 nucleotides are TGTGCCAGCAGCTCCCTGGGGAGGGCCCAGTACTTC. It specifies CASSSLGRAQYF.

The V gene is TRBV5-5, the J gene TRBJ1-2; the D gene is possibly TRBD1 (6 bases). V lost 1 base and J lost 3, with 10 bases in between. This CDR3 has 14 amino acids. Germline V gives CDR1 SGHKS, CDR2 YYEKEE (reference sequence). The CDR3 region is CASSLPGVDYGYTF. The CDR3 nucleotides read TGTGCCAGCAGCTTGCCAGGGGTTGACTATGGCTACACCTTC.

The chain is built from TRBV7-8 and TRBJ1-2; D is ambiguous. CDR1 and CDR2 (germline): SGHVS, FQNEAQ. The CDR3 has 15 residues. V dropped 5 bases and J dropped 0 bases, with 13 bases sitting between them. CDR3 in amino acids: CASSPLGGANYGYTF. The DNA of the CDR3 is TGTGCCAGCAGCCCCCTAGGCGGCGCTAACTATGGCTACACCTTC.

The chain uses TRBV5-1 and TRBJ1-5, with 9 nucleotides matching TRBD1. The V gene end was trimmed by 4 bases and the J gene end by 4 bases; junction bases not matched to a gene: 6. Germline CDR1 SGHRS, CDR2 YFSETQ. This CDR3 has 15 amino acids. The CDR3 coding sequence is TGCGCCAGCAGCACGGGACAGGGAACTAATCAGCCCCAGCATTTT. Amino acids: CASSTGQGTNQPQHF.

The genes are TRBV7-9 and TRBJ2-1; D is possibly TRBD2 (5 bases). Between the trimmed V and J ends, which lost 5 bases and 1 base, there was a span of 21 bases. CDR3 length: 18 amino acids. The V gene's germline CDR1 is SEHNR and CDR2 FQNEAQ (reference sequence). CDR3 DNA: TGTGCCAGCAGCACAAGGGTAGCCGGACTTGGATCCTACAATGAGCAGTTCTTC. Translated, it gives CASSTRVAGLGSYNEQFF.

The chain couples TRBV6-5 to TRBJ1-4; D remains ambiguous. The CDR3 sequence is 15 residues long. V was shortened by 0 bases and J by 0 bases, with 5 bases between the two germline ends. The V gene's germline CDR1 is MNHEY and CDR2 SVGAGI. This CDR3 is CASSYSGATNEKLFF. The CDR3 bases are TGTGCCAGCAGTTACTCCGGAGCAACTAATGAAAAACTGTTTTTT.

The V call is TRBV6-2 or TRBV6-3, the J call TRBJ2-7, with D possibly TRBD1 on 6 matching bases. V dropped 2 bases and J dropped 2 bases, with 13 bases sitting between them. This CDR3 spans 15 amino acids. Germline assignment: CDR1 MNHEY and CDR2 SVGEGT. The CDR3 protein is CASSYADGGTYEQYF. For the CDR3, the DNA is TGTGCCAGCAGTTACGCAGATGGGGGCACCTACGAGCAGTACTTC.

The chain couples TRBV24-1 to TRBJ2-1, with TRBD2 matching 11 bases. J was trimmed by 6 bases and V by 1 base; bases with no gene match: 7. The CDR3 loop spans 17 amino acids. Germline V CDR1 and CDR2: KGHDR, SFDVKD. The CDR3 DNA follows: TGTGCCACCAGTGATTTAAAGGCTAGCGGGAGGACCAATGAGCAGTTCTTC. Encoded protein: CATSDLKASGRTNEQFF.

This chain connects TRBV11-2 to TRBJ2-5, with 7 bases aligning to TRBD1. Germline CDR1 and CDR2: SGHAT and FQNNGV. The CDR3 spans 13 residues. The junction had 0 bases not matched to a gene; V was cut back by 1 base and J by 4 bases. The CDR3 nucleotides read TGTGCCAGCAGCTTAGCAGGGGGAGAGACCCAGTACTTC. Encoded protein: CASSLAGGETQYF.

This rearrangement joins TRBV30 to TRBJ1-4, with TRBD1 matching over 8 bases. Unmatched junction bases numbered 7, after V lost 3 bases and J lost 10 bases. CDR3 length equals 13 residues. In germline, CDR1 is GTSNPN, CDR2 SVGIG (reference sequence). CDR3 nucleotide sequence: TGTGCCTGGAGACTTCAGGACAGGGCAAAACTGTTTTTT. Amino acids: CAWRLQDRAKLFF.

The chain carries TRBV5-1 and TRBJ1-1; no clear D gene. The germline CDR1 and CDR2 sequences are SGHRS and YFSETQ. The CDR3 sequence is 13 residues long. Between the trimmed V and J ends, which lost 4 bases and 3 bases, there was a span of 10 bases. In DNA, the CDR3 is TGCGCCAGCAGCCCAGGTTCGTACACTGAAGCTTTCTTT. Translated, it gives CASSPGSYTEAFF.

This sequence joins TRBV29-1 and TRBJ2-7; 7 bases agree with TRBD1. CDR1 and CDR2 (germline): SQVTM, ANQGSEA. The CDR3 sequence is 12 residues long. V lost 6 bases to trimming and J lost 3 bases; unmatched junction nucleotides: 5. This chain's CDR3 is CSVRTGGYEQYF. In nucleotides, the CDR3 is TGCAGCGTCCGGACAGGAGGCTACGAGCAGTACTTC.

This chain joins TRBV3-1 (or the pseudogene TRBV3-2) and TRBJ1-1; weak D call: TRBD1 (5 bases). Germline V CDR1 and CDR2: LGHDT, YNNKEL (reference sequence). V dropped 1 base and J dropped 7 bases, with 10 bases sitting between them. The CDR3 consists of 13 residues. DNA for the CDR3: TGTGCCAGCAGCCAAGTAAGGGGCGGTGAAGCTTTCTTT. Translated, it gives CASSQVRGGEAFF.

The CDR3 DNA reads TGTGCCAGCAGCGTTACGGGGGGATCCACTGAAGCTTTCTTT. Protein product: CASSVTGGSTEAFF. The chain combines TRBV7-9 with TRBJ1-1; a possible D gene is TRBD1 (5 bases). CDR1 is SEHNR, CDR2 FQNEAQ, per germline (reference sequence). There are 14 residues in the CDR3. Deletions cut 5 bases from V and 4 bases from J, with 14 bases between.

The chain recombines TRBV6-5 with TRBJ2-7, with D unclear. CDR1 is MNHEY and CDR2 is SVGAGI in the germline V gene. V dropped 8 bases and J dropped 1 base, with 12 bases sitting between them. CDR3 size: 13 residues. The CDR3: CASRAAASYEQYF. The CDR3 region has the DNA TGTGCCAGCCGCGCGGCAGCATCCTACGAGCAGTACTTC.

This clone was observed once. The DNA for the CDR3 is TGTGCCAGCAGCAGTACAGGGGGTCCCGGGGAGCTGTTTTTT. Its protein product is CASSSTGGPGELFF. This chain joins TRBV7-2 and TRBJ2-2; 8 bases agree with TRBD1. V trimming: 5 bases; J trimming: 6 bases; junction bases outside the gene matches: 5. Germline CDR1 and CDR2: SGHTA and FQGNSA. The CDR3 runs 14 residues.

This clone was seen a handful of times. The V and J genes are TRBV7-2 and TRBJ2-6; D is unclear. Germline V gene sequence: CDR1 SGHTA, CDR2 FQGNSA. Between the trimmed V and J ends, which lost 4 bases and 0 bases, there was a span of 10 bases. The CDR3 is made up of 16 amino acids. The CDR3 nucleotides are TGTGCCAGCAGCTCAGTACTACTCTCTGGGGCCAACGTCCTGACTTTC. Protein: CASSSVLLSGANVLTF.

The J gene is TRBJ1-2, the V gene TRBV7-9; D unclear. CDR1 is SEHNR, CDR2 FQNEAQ, per germline (reference sequence). This CDR3 contains 13 residues. Trimming shortened V by 1 base and J by 5 bases, and 8 bases separated the two germline ends. CDR3 in amino acids: CASSLGGVYGYTF. CDR3 bases: TGTGCCAGCAGCTTAGGCGGGGTTTATGGCTACACCTTC.

The chain couples TRBV6-2 or TRBV6-3 to TRBJ2-5; 10 bases agree with TRBD2. The J segment lost 1 base and the V segment lost 4 bases, leaving 6 bases of the junction unmatched. CDR1 and CDR2 (germline): MNHEY, SVGEGT. The CDR3 has 16 residues. CDR3 DNA: TGTGCCAGCAGTTTGGGGACTAGCGTAGTCCAAGAGACCCAGTACTTC. Translation gives CASSLGTSVVQETQYF.

The rearrangement uses TRBV4-2 and TRBJ2-5, with TRBD2 as a possible D gene (6 bases). Per germline, CDR1 LGHNA and CDR2 YNFKEQ. This CDR3 spans 13 amino acids. V lost 4 bases and J lost 4, with 10 bases in between. The chain's CDR3 is CASSRRERETQYF. CDR3 nucleotide sequence: TGTGCCAGCAGCCGCCGGGAGCGAGAGACCCAGTACTTC.

V usage is TRBV25-1 and J usage is TRBJ2-3; 9 nucleotides align to TRBD2. Germline loops: CDR1 MGHDK, CDR2 SYGVNS. The V gene end was trimmed by 10 bases and the J gene end by 9 bases; junction bases not matched to a gene: 11. The length of the CDR3 is 13 residues. CDR3 loop: CAIFVAGVGTQYF. CDR3 bases: TGTGCCATCTTCGTAGCGGGAGTGGGGACGCAGTATTTT.

The rearrangement joins TRBV4-2 to TRBJ1-6; 8 nucleotides agree with TRBD1. V dropped 4 bases and J dropped 3; count of bases not matched to a gene: 5. Germline CDR1 reads LGHNA; CDR2 reads YNFKEQ. The CDR3 extends over 16 amino acids. This CDR3 is CASSPQTGDYNSPLHF. CDR3 DNA: TGTGCCAGCAGCCCTCAGACAGGGGACTATAATTCACCCCTCCACTTT.